This T cell receptor beta chain was sequenced for a study of T cell repertoires in cytomegalovirus infection. Study-wide background: The study used recently identified HLA-C-restricted and well-studied HLA-B-restricted CMV epitopes. General study findings and limits: Across the ex vivo response, the dominant clonotypes were HLA-C-restricted CMV-specific TCR beta clonotypes.

Each CDR3 protein gets one entry after TCRdb re-called the reads with MiXCR. The sample carries some 500,000 distinct CDR3 sequences, approximately 40% recorded once. CDR1 is SGHTA, CDR2 FQGNSA, per germline. The CDR3 covers 16 residues. The V end was cut by 3 bases, the J end by 7 bases, with 22 bases between. As for this clonotype: The target antigen is unknown.

The starting material was cultured PBMCs, obtained from culture after CMV antigen stimulation. The clonotype was recovered from a human donor in good health (CMV status not recorded). Some clones in this sample may be carry-over from other donors' samples. The chain carries TRBV7-2 and TRBJ2-7; a possible D gene is TRBD2 (6 bases). The CDR3: CASSFNTGTLVGEQYF. The CDR3 region has the DNA TGTGCCAGCAGCTTTAATACCGGGACTCTCGTCGGGGAGCAGTACTTC.